The 21 T cell receptor beta chains below all came from one sample that was sequenced in a study of CD8 T cells in Susac syndrome. With random hexamers, reverse transcription was performed on about 0.45 to 1 ug of RNA. TCRdb analysed the immunoSEQ multiplex PCR reads with MiXCR anew, one entry per CDR3 protein. In the table there are around 170,000 distinct CDR3 sequences, roughly 95% of which are singletons. Sequences were obtained from CD4+ T cells from PBMCs. The receptors were gathered from a human donor with Susac syndrome.

The chain employs TRBV5-6 and TRBJ2-3, with unresolved D. CDR3 size: 15 residues. Trimming took off 1 base at V and 4 bases at J, with 13 bases between the two ends. CDR1 SGHDT and CDR2 YYEEEE come from the germline V gene. The CDR3 loop reads CASSLWNDPADTQYF. The CDR3 bases are TGTGCCAGCAGCTTGTGGAACGACCCCGCAGATACGCAGTATTTT.

The chain combines TRBV11-2 with TRBJ2-1, with D possibly being TRBD2 (5 bases). Germline V gene data show CDR1 as SGHAT and CDR2 as FQNNGV. The CDR3 is 15 amino acids. Deletions cut 1 base from V and 8 bases from J, with 15 bases between. CDR3 sequence (DNA): TGTGCCAGCAGCTTAGGGACTTTGGAGGAACATGAGCAGTTCTTC. Translation gives CASSLGTLEEHEQFF. Variable domain in full (rest from reference TRBV11-2 and TRBJ2-1): EAGVAQSPRYKIIEKRQSVAFWCNPISGHATLYWYQQILGQGPKLLIQFQNNGVVDDSQLPKDRFSAERLKGVDSTLKIQPAKLEDSAVYLCASSLGTLEEHEQFFGPGTRLTVL.

The CDR3 is CASSQPRGYGYTF. The DNA of the CDR3 is TGCGCCAGCAGCCAACCTCGGGGCTATGGCTACACCTTC. This sequence joins TRBV4-1 and TRBJ1-2; D gene ambiguous. Trimming removed 2 bases at V and 4 bases at J, with 8 bases between. In germline, CDR1 is MGHRA, CDR2 YSYEKL. The CDR3 length is 13 residues.

This chain connects TRBV20-1 to TRBJ1-5; 7 bases map to TRBD1. The CDR3 has 13 amino acids. Germline V gene sequence: CDR1 DFQATT, CDR2 SNEGSKA (reference sequence). Trimming cost V 6 bases and J 5 bases; bases outside gene matches: 7. The CDR3 DNA is TGCAGTGCCACCGGGACAGCTGATCAGCCCCAGCATTTT. This encodes CSATGTADQPQHF.

The rearrangement joins TRBV29-1 to TRBJ2-7, with D perhaps TRBD1 (6 bases). Germline-derived CDR1 and CDR2 are SQVTM and ANQGSEA. CDR3 size: 14 residues. V lost 4 bases and J 1 base, leaving 14 bases between the germline ends. As DNA, the CDR3 is TGCAGCGTTGTGAGGACAGCATCTTCCTACGAGCAGTACTTC. Translated: CSVVRTASSYEQYF.

This rearrangement joins TRBV5-1 to TRBJ2-1, with a weak D call TRBD2 (6 bases). Trimming stripped 4 bases from V and 6 bases from J, with 14 bases between. The CDR3 totals 14 residues. The V gene's germline CDR1 is SGHRS and CDR2 YFSETQ. The CDR3 spells CASSRRGGGNEQFF. CDR3 bases: TGCGCCAGCAGCCGCCGTGGGGGAGGCAATGAGCAGTTCTTC.

The rearrangement links TRBV20-1 to TRBJ2-5; no clear D. The germline V gene encodes CDR1 DFQATT and CDR2 SNEGSKA (reference sequence). CDR3 length: 13 residues. V was shortened by 3 bases and J by 7 bases, with 15 bases between the two germline ends. CDR3 residues: CSARSMPLGTQYF. The DNA of the CDR3 is TGCAGTGCTAGGTCAATGCCGTTGGGGACCCAGTACTTC.

The chain carries TRBV4-2 and TRBJ1-1; weak D call: TRBD1 (5 bases). This CDR3 is 13 amino acids long. Trimming stripped 5 bases from V and 1 base from J, with 8 bases between. The germline CDR1 and CDR2 sequences are LGHNA and YNFKEQ. In nucleotides, the CDR3 is TGTGCCAGCAGCGGACATAAGAACACTGAAGCTTTCTTT. As protein: CASSGHKNTEAFF.

This rearrangement joins TRBV7-9 to TRBJ2-3; D remains ambiguous. The V end lost 2 bases, the J end lost 2 bases, and 11 bases lay between the germline ends. The CDR3 covers 15 residues. The germline CDR1 and CDR2 sequences are SEHNR and FQNEAQ (reference sequence). The CDR3 DNA follows: TGTGCCAGCAGCTTATTTGAACGGAACACAGATACGCAGTATTTT. Residues: CASSLFERNTDTQYF.

This CDR3 reads CASRTTDTQYF. CDR3 nucleotides: TGTGCCAGCAGGACCACAGATACGCAGTATTTT. The V and J genes are TRBV12-3 or TRBV12-4 and TRBJ2-3; D gene uncertain. This CDR3 spans 11 amino acids. The ends were cut back, 6 bases at V and 2 bases at J, with 3 bases in the middle.

The chain combines TRBV20-1 with TRBJ1-6, with no clear D. This CDR3 contains 13 residues. Trimming shortened V by 6 bases and J by 7 bases, and 13 bases separated the two germline ends. Germline V gene lookup returns CDR1 DFQATT and CDR2 SNEGSKA (reference sequence). CDR3: CSAPADANSPLHF. The CDR3 bases are TGCAGTGCGCCAGCGGATGCCAATTCACCCCTCCACTTT.

The J gene is TRBJ2-7, the V gene TRBV15, with D possibly being TRBD2 (6 bases). The V end lost 3 bases, the J end lost 1 base, and 13 bases lay between the germline ends. The CDR3 is 15 residues long. The germline CDR1 and CDR2 sequences are LNHNV and YYDKDF (reference sequence). CDR3 nucleotides: TGTGCCACCAGCAGTAACGGGGGACCTTCCTACGAGCAGTACTTC. Amino acids: CATSSNGGPSYEQYF.

The chain uses TRBV9 and TRBJ2-7; D is possibly TRBD1 (6 bases). This CDR3 contains 13 residues. Germline V gene data show CDR1 as SGDLS and CDR2 as YYNGEE. The germline V and J ends were trimmed by 0 bases and 6 bases, with 10 bases remaining between them. CDR3 coding DNA: TGTGCCAGCAGCGTAGGATCAGGGGCCGAGCAGTACTTC. Translated, it gives CASSVGSGAEQYF. Together with reference TRBV9 and TRBJ2-7, the CDR3 gives the full variable domain: DSGVTQTPKHLITATGQRVTLRCSPRSGDLSVYWYQQSLDQGLQFLIQYYNGEERAKGNILERFSAQQFPDLHSELNLSSLELGDSALYFCASSVGSGAEQYFGPGTRLTVT.

This rearrangement joins TRBV20-1 to TRBJ2-5; a possible D gene is TRBD2 (5 bases). The CDR3 has 15 amino acids. In germline, CDR1 is DFQATT, CDR2 SNEGSKA (reference sequence). V shed 4 bases and J shed 2 bases, with 17 bases lying between them. The CDR3 region is CSAKRRGSGQETQYF. Written as DNA, the CDR3 is TGCAGTGCTAAACGTCGGGGTTCGGGGCAAGAGACCCAGTACTTC.

This rearrangement joins TRBV7-2 to TRBJ1-4, with D unresolved. CDR3 length equals 12 residues. Trimming took 5 bases from V and 8 from J, leaving 9 bases between them. In germline, CDR1 is SGHTA, CDR2 FQGNSA. CDR3 protein: CASSVETEKLFF. The CDR3 nucleotides read TGTGCCAGCAGCGTCGAAACCGAAAAACTGTTTTTT. The entire variable domain, with the rest obtained from reference TRBV7-2 and TRBJ1-4, is as follows: GAGVSQSPSNKVTEKGKDVELRCDPISGHTALYWYRQSLGQGLEFLIYFQGNSAPDKSGLPSDRFSAERTGGSVSTLTIQRTQQEDSAVYLCASSVETEKLFFGSGTQLSVL.

This chain joins TRBV24-1 and TRBJ2-2; D gene unclear. The V and J ends lost 4 bases and 5 bases respectively, with 7 bases between them. This CDR3 comprises 13 residues. Germline V gene lookup returns CDR1 KGHDR and CDR2 SFDVKD. The DNA of the CDR3 is TGTGCCACCAGTGACGTCCCTACCGGGGAGCTGTTTTTT. Translated, it gives CATSDVPTGELFF.

This clonotype was detected only a few times. The V call is TRBV18, the J call TRBJ2-5; D is undetermined. The CDR3 loop spans 13 amino acids. V was pared by 0 bases and J by 4 bases, with 6 bases between. Germline V gene data show CDR1 as KGHSH and CDR2 as LQKENI. The CDR3 is CASSPPSVETQYF. CDR3 sequence (DNA): TGTGCCAGCTCACCACCCTCAGTAGAGACCCAGTACTTC.

The V gene is TRBV28, the J gene TRBJ1-5; TRBD1 matches 7 bases. The CDR3 totals 15 residues. Germline V lookup: CDR1 MDHEN, CDR2 SYDVKM. The trim removed 4 bases at V and 3 bases at J, leaving 6 bases unmatched. CDR3 in DNA: TGTGCCAGCAGTTCCGGGACAGCCTACAATCAGCCCCAGCATTTT. Amino acids: CASSSGTAYNQPQHF.

The chain combines TRBV5-1 with TRBJ2-1; weak D call: TRBD1 (6 bases). V lost 4 bases and J 1 base, leaving 12 bases between the germline ends. CDR1 and CDR2 from the germline V gene are SGHRS and YFSETQ. There are 15 residues in the CDR3. In DNA, the CDR3 is TGCGCCAGCAGCCTACAGGGTGGTTCCTACAATGAGCAGTTCTTC. It translates to CASSLQGGSYNEQFF.

This clonotype occurred once. The rearrangement uses TRBV19 and TRBJ1-4; D gene ambiguous. Trimming took 7 bases from V and 8 from J, leaving 20 bases between them. The CDR3 spans 15 residues. The germline CDR1 and CDR2 sequences are LNHDA and SQIVND (reference sequence). The chain's CDR3 is CASTASPKRWEKLFF. The CDR3 bases are TGTGCCAGTACCGCATCGCCCAAGAGGTGGGAAAAACTGTTTTTT.

This chain joins TRBV29-1 and TRBJ2-7, with 16 nucleotides matching TRBD2. The germline gives CDR1 SQVTM, CDR2 ANQGSEA. V trimming: 7 bases; J trimming: 10 bases; junction bases outside the gene matches: 10. CDR3 length: 14 amino acids. The CDR3 spells CSALGLAGGRHQYF. As DNA, the CDR3 is TGCAGCGCTCTGGGACTAGCGGGAGGGCGGCATCAGTACTTC.